A single sample gave rise to the 20 T cell receptor beta chains below, sequenced in a study of memory CD4+ T cells and cytomegalovirus serostatus. Measured with immunoSEQ multiplex PCR; TCRdb has only the in-frame clones, and not every one. The sample has under 55,000 clones; around 78% are singletons. The sort gate was single viable CD3+CD4+CD8-CD45RO+ cells for memory CD4+ T cells. Sequencing was carried out using memory CD4+ T cells from blood. These receptors all stem from an adult in good health and CMV-seronegative.

The rearrangement links TRBV10-2 to TRBJ2-4; 12 bases line up with TRBD2. Germline V CDR1 and CDR2: WSHSY, SAAADI. The CDR3 is 15 amino acids. Trimming cost V 3 bases and J 6 bases; bases outside gene matches: 3. The CDR3 DNA reads as TGCGCCAGCAGTGACCCTAGCGGGAGGGGAAACATTCAGTACTTC. Its translation: CASSDPSGRGNIQYF.

The chain links TRBV5-1 to TRBJ1-1; D unresolved. The germline V gene encodes CDR1 SGHRS and CDR2 YFSETQ. V was clipped by 0 bases and J by 7 bases, with 13 bases between them. The CDR3 has 14 residues. The CDR3 DNA reads as TGCGCCAGCAGCTTGGAGGTGTGGGCGGATGAAGCTTTCTTT. It translates to CASSLEVWADEAFF. Full variable domain (rest looked up from reference TRBV5-1 and TRBJ1-1): KAGVTQTPRYLIKTRGQQVTLSCSPISGHRSVSWYQQTPGQGLQFLFEYFSETQRNKGNFPGRFSGRQFSNSRSEMNVSTLELGDSALYLCASSLEVWADEAFFGQGTRLTVV.

The chain recombines TRBV27 with TRBJ1-3, with D uncertain. Trimming shortened V by 6 bases and J by 0 bases, and 3 bases separated the two germline ends. Germline lookup yields CDR1 MNHEY and CDR2 SMNVEV (reference sequence). The CDR3 sequence is 12 residues long. The CDR3 region is CASRSSGNTIYF. CDR3 coding DNA: TGTGCCAGCAGAAGCTCTGGAAACACCATATATTTT.

CDR3 region: CASSLLTSDYEQYF. CDR3 DNA sequence: TGTGCCAGCAGCTTATTGACTAGCGACTACGAGCAGTACTTC. The J gene is TRBJ2-7, the V gene TRBV7-9, with 8 positions matching TRBD2. The V segment lost 2 bases and the J segment 3 bases; nucleotides outside the gene matches: 3. The CDR3 extends over 14 amino acids. CDR1 is SEHNR and CDR2 is FQNEAQ in the germline V gene (reference sequence).

As concerns this clone: One end of the junction fails to match germline, which may point to a read error. The chain couples TRBV28 to TRBJ2-7; TRBD2 matches 11 bases. Germline CDR1 reads MDHEN; CDR2 reads SYDVKM. The CDR3 totals 15 residues. Here the CDR3 DNA reads TGTGCCAGCAGTCCCCCCTTGAGGGTAGCGGGAGGGCCCCACTTC. Residues: CASSPPLRVAGGPHF.

The rearrangement joins TRBV7-9 to TRBJ1-1; D is undetermined. Germline lookup yields CDR1 SEHNR and CDR2 FQNEAQ (reference sequence). The CDR3 is 15 residues long. Trimming took 5 bases from V and 5 from J, leaving 18 bases between them. The CDR3 loop is CASSILRAGATEAFF. For the CDR3, the DNA is TGTGCCAGCAGCATATTAAGGGCTGGAGCAACTGAAGCTTTCTTT. The full variable domain, rest sourced from reference TRBV7-9 and TRBJ1-1, is DTGVSQNPRHKITKRGQNVTFRCDPISEHNRLYWYRQTLGQGPEFLTYFQNEAQLEKSRLLSDRFSAERPKGSFSTLEIQRTEQGDSAMYLCASSILRAGATEAFFGQGTRLTVV.

The genes are TRBV18 and TRBJ1-1; TRBD1 might be the D (5 bases). CDR3 size: 13 residues. Germline CDR1 is KGHSH and CDR2 is LQKENI. V lost 5 bases to trimming and J lost 1 base, with 8 bases between them. CDR3 residues: CASSSGQNTEAFF. CDR3 bases: TGTGCCAGCTCATCGGGGCAGAACACTGAAGCTTTCTTT.

This rearrangement joins TRBV7-9 to TRBJ1-6; unclear D gene. The CDR3 runs to 14 residues. The germline V and J ends were trimmed by 3 bases and 10 bases, with 13 bases remaining between them. The germline V gene has CDR1 SEHNR and CDR2 FQNEAQ (reference sequence). The chain's CDR3 is CASSFDAKHSPLHF. As DNA, the CDR3 is TGTGCCAGCAGCTTTGACGCTAAGCACTCACCCCTCCACTTT.

This clone came up a few times. This chain connects TRBV7-9 to TRBJ2-7, with D possibly matching TRBD1 (5 bases). This CDR3 region has 12 residues. Trimming pared 5 bases from V and 5 bases from J, leaving 10 bases between. CDR1 is SEHNR, CDR2 FQNEAQ, per germline (reference sequence). The CDR3 sequence is CASSQTGDEQYF. DNA of the CDR3: TGTGCCAGCAGCCAAACAGGTGACGAGCAGTACTTC.

This clone showed up just once. The chain employs TRBV7-6 and TRBJ1-3; tentative D call: TRBD1 (5 bases). Germline V gene lookup returns CDR1 SGHVS and CDR2 FNYEAQ. V lost 5 bases to trimming and J lost 4 bases, with 9 bases between them. The CDR3 runs to 13 residues. The CDR3 DNA follows: TGTGCCAGCAGCGCAGGGACCGGAAACACCATATATTTT. Amino acids: CASSAGTGNTIYF. The variable domain in full, completed from reference TRBV7-6 and TRBJ1-3, reads GAGVSQSPRYKVTKRGQDVALRCDPISGHVSLYWYRQALGQGPEFLTYFNYEAQQDKSGLPNDRFSAERPEGSISTLTIQRTEQRDSAMYRCASSAGTGNTIYFGEGSWLTVV.

This clone was seen once. In nucleotides, the CDR3 is TGTGCCAGCAGCGTCGGCAGGGCCAACTCTGGAAACACCATATATTTT. Amino acid sequence: CASSVGRANSGNTIYF. This chain connects TRBV9 to TRBJ1-3, with D perhaps matching TRBD1 (5 bases). Germline CDR1 SGDLS, CDR2 YYNGEE. V shed 2 bases and J shed 0 bases, with 12 bases lying between them. The CDR3 is 16 amino acids.

V and J are TRBV5-6 and TRBJ1-3, with D unclear. The CDR3 is 15 amino acids. Germline V lookup: CDR1 SGHDT, CDR2 YYEEEE. Trimming shortened V by 0 bases and J by 7 bases, and 14 bases separated the two germline ends. The CDR3 loop reads CASSLGSSGGNTIYF. The CDR3 nucleotides read TGTGCCAGCAGCTTGGGGTCTTCGGGCGGGAACACCATATATTTT.

The chain uses TRBV9 and TRBJ1-4, with D perhaps matching TRBD1 (5 bases). The germline V and J ends were trimmed by 2 bases and 8 bases, with 19 bases remaining between them. CDR3 length: 16 amino acids. Looked up from germline, CDR1 is SGDLS and CDR2 is YYNGEE. CDR3 loop: CASSVGQGGPWEKLFF. The CDR3 nucleotides are TGTGCCAGCAGCGTGGGGCAGGGAGGACCATGGGAAAAACTGTTTTTT.

This chain connects TRBV5-1 to TRBJ2-3; D is undetermined. There are 12 residues in the CDR3. Germline values: CDR1 SGHRS, CDR2 YFSETQ. Trimming took 4 bases from V and 0 from J, leaving 3 bases between them. CDR3 protein: CASSLSTDTQYF. In DNA, the CDR3 is TGCGCCAGCAGCCTGAGCACAGATACGCAGTATTTT.

This clone came up a few times. V gene TRBV27 combines with J gene TRBJ2-3, with 7 nucleotides matching TRBD1. V dropped 3 bases and J dropped 1; count of bases not matched to a gene: 1. CDR1 and CDR2 from the germline V gene are MNHEY and SMNVEV (reference sequence). CDR3 length: 14 amino acids. The CDR3 reads CASSFTGGTDTQYF. In DNA, the CDR3 is TGTGCCAGCAGTTTCACAGGGGGCACAGATACGCAGTATTTT.

The V and J genes are TRBV19 and TRBJ1-1; D is perhaps TRBD1 (6 bases). The CDR3 totals 13 residues. The V end lost 7 bases, the J end lost 0 bases, and 9 bases lay between the germline ends. CDR1 LNHDA and CDR2 SQIVND come from the germline V gene (reference sequence). The CDR3 loop reads CASIGQMNTEAFF. The DNA of the CDR3 is TGTGCCAGTATCGGACAGATGAACACTGAAGCTTTCTTT.

J is TRBJ2-1 and V is TRBV7-2, with D unclear. This CDR3 has 15 amino acids. CDR1 and CDR2 (germline): SGHTA, FQGNSA. V was trimmed by 5 bases and J by 0 bases, leaving 11 bases between them. The CDR3 spells CASSADSSSYNEQFF. The DNA for the CDR3 is TGTGCCAGCAGCGCAGACTCCAGCTCCTACAATGAGCAGTTCTTC.

The chain carries TRBV19 and TRBJ1-5, with D unclear. This CDR3 has 16 residues. In germline, CDR1 is LNHDA, CDR2 SQIVND (reference sequence). V was trimmed by 5 bases and J by 0 bases, leaving 14 bases between them. CDR3 coding DNA: TGTGCCAGTAGTCCCGAAGGAACAAATAGCAATCAGCCCCAGCATTTT. It is translated as CASSPEGTNSNQPQHF. Full variable domain (rest looked up from reference TRBV19 and TRBJ1-5): DGGITQSPKYLFRKEGQNVTLSCEQNLNHDAMYWYRQDPGQGLRLIYYSQIVNDFQKGDIAEGYSVSREKKESFPLTVTSAQKNPTAFYLCASSPEGTNSNQPQHFGDGTRLSIL.

The rearrangement joins TRBV7-2 to TRBJ1-3; tentatively, D is TRBD1 (5 bases). CDR1 and CDR2 (germline): SGHTA, FQGNSA. Trimming left V 6 bases short and J 0 bases short, with 18 bases between. This CDR3 is 17 amino acids long. CDR3 sequence (DNA): TGTGCCAGCAGGGTGACAGAGGACCTTAGCTCTGGAAACACCATATATTTT. Protein product: CASRVTEDLSSGNTIYF.

The genes are TRBV2 and TRBJ1-1, with 11 positions matching TRBD1. This CDR3 region has 15 residues. CDR1 and CDR2 (germline): SNHLY, FYNNEI. Unmatched junction bases numbered 4, after V lost 6 bases and J lost 1 base. CDR3 nucleotide sequence: TGTGCCAGCAGGAGGACAGGGGGCAAGAACACTGAAGCTTTCTTT. Its translation is CASRRTGGKNTEAFF.